This T cell receptor beta chain stems from a study of blood T cell repertoires in COVID-19. At the level of the study: The cDNA or gDNA used as material had been derived from T cells, B-cell-depleted T cells, or PBMCs.

Germline CDR1 is KGHSH and CDR2 is LQKENI. The ends lost 4 bases at V and 0 bases at J; junction bases unmatched: 10. The CDR3 totals 17 residues. Here immunoSEQ multiplex PCR was the method, and the copy in TCRdb shows in-frame clones only, minus some. The sample carries fewer than 300,000 clones, just over 90% recorded once. Enrolled during active infection, Seattle patients were then followed longitudinally. The receptor was derived from a woman aged 25 to 39 with COVID-19, enrolled during active disease. Sequencing input: peripheral blood. This chain joins TRBV18 and TRBJ2-3, with TRBD1 identical over 7 bases. This CDR3 reads CASSRTAPGQSTDTQYF. The DNA of the CDR3 is TGTGCCAGCTCACGGACGGCGCCGGGACAGAGCACAGATACGCAGTATTTT.